Included here is one TCR beta chain sequence, with context. This specimen comes from a study of blood T cell repertoires in COVID-19. Whole-study context: Whether acute or convalescent, the COVID-19 samples came from the United States, Italy and Spain. PBMCs, B-cell-depleted T cells, or T cells were the source of the cDNA or gDNA that made up the material.

Trimming removed 5 bases at V and 2 bases at J, with 10 bases between. This CDR3 contains 13 residues. CDR1 LNHDA and CDR2 SQIVND come from the germline V gene (reference sequence). Original processing methods: Estimation of nucleated cell counts was performed using reference gene primer amplification. The table came from immunoSEQ multiplex PCR; TCRdb's copy has only in-frame clones and leaves some out. That table is the source of V, J and clone size, and D and trimming were worked out from the DNA. This sample has roughly 320,000 clones, with 85% found just once. The clonotype originates from a human donor in a cohort sampled during active COVID-19. The rearrangement joins TRBV19 to TRBJ2-7; possibly TRBD2 for D (5 bases). The source material was peripheral blood. The CDR3 DNA follows: TGTGCCAGTAGTTTGCGGGCCCCCTACGAGCAGTACTTC. It yields the protein CASSLRAPYEQYF.